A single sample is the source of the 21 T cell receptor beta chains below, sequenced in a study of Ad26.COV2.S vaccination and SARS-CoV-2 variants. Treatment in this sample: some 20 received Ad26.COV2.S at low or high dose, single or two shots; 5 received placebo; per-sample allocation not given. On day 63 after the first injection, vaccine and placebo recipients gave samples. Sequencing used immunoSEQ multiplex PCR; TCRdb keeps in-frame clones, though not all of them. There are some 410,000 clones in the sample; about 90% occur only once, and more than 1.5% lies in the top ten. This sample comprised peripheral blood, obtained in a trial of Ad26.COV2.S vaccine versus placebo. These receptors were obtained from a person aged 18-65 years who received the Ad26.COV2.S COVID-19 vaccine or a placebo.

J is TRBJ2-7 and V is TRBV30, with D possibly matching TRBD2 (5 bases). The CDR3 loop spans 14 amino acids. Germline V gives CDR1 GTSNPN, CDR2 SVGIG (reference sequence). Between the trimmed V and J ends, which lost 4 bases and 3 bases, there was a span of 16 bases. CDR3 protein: CAWNLAGSRYEQYF. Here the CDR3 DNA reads TGTGCCTGGAACCTGGCGGGTAGTCGCTACGAGCAGTACTTC.

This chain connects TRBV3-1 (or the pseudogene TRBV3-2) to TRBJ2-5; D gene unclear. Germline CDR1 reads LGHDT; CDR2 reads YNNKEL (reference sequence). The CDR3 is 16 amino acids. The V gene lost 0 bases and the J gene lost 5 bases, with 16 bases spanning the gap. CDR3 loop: CASSQESKRLGETQYF. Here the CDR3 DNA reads TGTGCCAGCAGCCAAGAGTCCAAGCGCCTGGGGGAGACCCAGTACTTC.

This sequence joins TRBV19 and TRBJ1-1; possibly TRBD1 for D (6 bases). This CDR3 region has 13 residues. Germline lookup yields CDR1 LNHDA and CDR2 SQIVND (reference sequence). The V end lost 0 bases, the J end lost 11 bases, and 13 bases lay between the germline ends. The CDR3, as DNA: TGTGCCAGTAGTATAGATGTTGGGGGGGCGGCTTTCTTT. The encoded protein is CASSIDVGGAAFF.

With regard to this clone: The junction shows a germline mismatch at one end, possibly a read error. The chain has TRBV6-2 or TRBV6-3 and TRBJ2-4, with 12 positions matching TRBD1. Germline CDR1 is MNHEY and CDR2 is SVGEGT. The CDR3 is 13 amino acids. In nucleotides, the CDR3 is TGTGCCAGCAGCATGGGACAGGGGGCGTTTTGTGACTTC. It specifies CASSMGQGAFCDF.

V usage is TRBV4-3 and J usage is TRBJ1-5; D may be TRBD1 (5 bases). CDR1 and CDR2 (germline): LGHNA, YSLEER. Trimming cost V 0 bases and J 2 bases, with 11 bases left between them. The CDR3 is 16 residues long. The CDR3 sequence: CASSQDRGFGNQPQHF. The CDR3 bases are TGCGCCAGCAGCCAAGATCGGGGGTTTGGCAATCAGCCCCAGCATTTT.

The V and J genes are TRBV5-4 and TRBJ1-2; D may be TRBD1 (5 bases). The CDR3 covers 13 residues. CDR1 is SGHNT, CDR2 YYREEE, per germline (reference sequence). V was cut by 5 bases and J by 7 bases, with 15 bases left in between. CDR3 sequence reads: CASSQGQLFGYTF. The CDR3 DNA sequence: TGTGCCAGCAGTCAGGGCCAATTGTTTGGCTACACCTTC.

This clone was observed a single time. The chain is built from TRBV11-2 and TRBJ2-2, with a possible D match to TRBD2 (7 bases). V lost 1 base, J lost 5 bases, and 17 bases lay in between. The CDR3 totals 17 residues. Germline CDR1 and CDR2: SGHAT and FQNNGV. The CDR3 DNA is TGTGCCAGCAGCTTAGTCGTCGACGAGGGGGGGACCGGGGAGCTGTTTTTT. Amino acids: CASSLVVDEGGTGELFF.

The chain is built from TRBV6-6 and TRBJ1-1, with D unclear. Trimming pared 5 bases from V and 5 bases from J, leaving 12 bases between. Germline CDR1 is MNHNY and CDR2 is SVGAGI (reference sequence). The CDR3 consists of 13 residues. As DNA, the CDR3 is TGTGCCAGCAGTCCTCAAACGGGTACTGAAGCTTTCTTT. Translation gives CASSPQTGTEAFF.

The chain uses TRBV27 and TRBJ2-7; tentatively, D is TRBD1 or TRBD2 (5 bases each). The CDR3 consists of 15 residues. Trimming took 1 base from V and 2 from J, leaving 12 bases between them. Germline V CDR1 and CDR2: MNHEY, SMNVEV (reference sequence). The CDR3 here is CASSLWSGTAYEQYF. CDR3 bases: TGTGCCAGCAGTTTATGGTCCGGGACGGCCTACGAGCAGTACTTC.

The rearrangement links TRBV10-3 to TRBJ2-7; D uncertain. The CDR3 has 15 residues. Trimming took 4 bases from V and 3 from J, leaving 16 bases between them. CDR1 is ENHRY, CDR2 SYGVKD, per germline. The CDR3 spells CAISVGVESGYEQYF. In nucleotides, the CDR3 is TGTGCCATCAGTGTTGGGGTCGAGTCGGGCTACGAGCAGTACTTC.

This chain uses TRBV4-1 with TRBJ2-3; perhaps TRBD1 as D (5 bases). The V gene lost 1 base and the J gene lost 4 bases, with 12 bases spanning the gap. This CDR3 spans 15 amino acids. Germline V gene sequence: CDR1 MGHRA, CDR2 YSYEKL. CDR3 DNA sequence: TGCGCCAGCAGCCAAGGGGGTAGCAGGGCAGATACGCAGTATTTT. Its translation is CASSQGGSRADTQYF.

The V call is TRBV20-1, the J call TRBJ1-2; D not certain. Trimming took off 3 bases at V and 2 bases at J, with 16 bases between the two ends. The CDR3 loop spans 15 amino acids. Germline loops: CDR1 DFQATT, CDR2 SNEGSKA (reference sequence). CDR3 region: CSASGQVRLNYGYTF. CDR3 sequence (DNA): TGCAGTGCTAGTGGTCAGGTTCGATTGAACTATGGCTACACCTTC.

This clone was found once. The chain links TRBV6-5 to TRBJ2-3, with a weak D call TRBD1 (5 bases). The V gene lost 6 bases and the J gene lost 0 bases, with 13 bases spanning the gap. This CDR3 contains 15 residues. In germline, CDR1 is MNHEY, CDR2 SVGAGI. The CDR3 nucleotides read TGTGCCAGCAGGTGGACATATACTAGCACAGATACGCAGTATTTT. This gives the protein CASRWTYTSTDTQYF.

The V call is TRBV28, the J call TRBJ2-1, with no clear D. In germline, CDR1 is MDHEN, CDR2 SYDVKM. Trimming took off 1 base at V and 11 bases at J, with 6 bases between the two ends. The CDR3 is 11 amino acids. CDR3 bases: TGTGCCAGCAGTTTATCACAGAAGCAGTTCTTC. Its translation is CASSLSQKQFF.

The CDR3 region has the DNA TGTGCCAGCAGCGATACAGGGGGCGCGGGGGATACGCAGTATTTT. Translating gives CASSDTGGAGDTQYF. This rearrangement joins TRBV7-9 to TRBJ2-3; 9 bases fit TRBD1. Germline trimming cut 5 bases from V and 6 bases from J; bases unmatched to any gene: 9. The CDR3 sequence is 15 residues long. Germline V gene data show CDR1 as SEHNR and CDR2 as FQNEAQ (reference sequence).

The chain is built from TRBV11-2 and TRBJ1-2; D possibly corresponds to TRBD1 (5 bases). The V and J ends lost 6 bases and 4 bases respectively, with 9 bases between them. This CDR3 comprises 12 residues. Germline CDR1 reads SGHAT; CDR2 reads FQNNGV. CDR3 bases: TGTGCCAGCAGAGGGACGGGCTATGGCTACACCTTC. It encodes CASRGTGYGYTF.

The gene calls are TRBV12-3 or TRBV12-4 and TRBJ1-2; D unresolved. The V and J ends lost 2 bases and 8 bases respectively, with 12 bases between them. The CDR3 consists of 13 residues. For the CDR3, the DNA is TGTGCCAGCAGTTTACGTCATAGCGGGGGCTACACCTTC. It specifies CASSLRHSGGYTF.

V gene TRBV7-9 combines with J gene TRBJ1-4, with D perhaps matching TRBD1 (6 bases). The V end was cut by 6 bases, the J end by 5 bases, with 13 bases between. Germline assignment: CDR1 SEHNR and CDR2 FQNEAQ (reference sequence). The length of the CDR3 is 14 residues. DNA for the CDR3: TGTGCCAGCAGTCAAATACAGGGAAATGAAAAACTGTTTTTT. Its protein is CASSQIQGNEKLFF.

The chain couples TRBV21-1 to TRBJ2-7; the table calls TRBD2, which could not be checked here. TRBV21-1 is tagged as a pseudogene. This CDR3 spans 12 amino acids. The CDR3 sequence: CASAKEANEQYF. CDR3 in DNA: TGTGCCAGCGCTAAGGAGGCCAACGAGCAGTACTTC.

The CDR3 nucleotides are TGTGCCAGCAGTGTCGGGGGACTAGAGTTTAAAGAGACCCAGTACTTC. Translating it yields CASSVGGLEFKETQYF. The chain has TRBV25-1 and TRBJ2-5; 8 bases align to TRBD2. The V gene end was trimmed by 4 bases and the J gene end by 3 bases; junction bases not matched to a gene: 10. CDR1 is MGHDK, CDR2 SYGVNS, per germline. The CDR3 consists of 16 residues.

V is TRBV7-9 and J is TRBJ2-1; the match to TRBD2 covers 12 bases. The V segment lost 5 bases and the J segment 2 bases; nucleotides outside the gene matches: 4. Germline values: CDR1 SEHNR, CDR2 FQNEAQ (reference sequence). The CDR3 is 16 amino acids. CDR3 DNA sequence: TGTGCCAGCAGCCCGAGGACTAGCGGGACCTACAATGAGCAGTTCTTC. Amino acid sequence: CASSPRTSGTYNEQFF.